These 7 T cell receptor beta chains were all obtained from the same sample, sequenced in a study of T-cell reconstitution after alpha-beta-depleted transplantation in children. Preparation of the TCRbeta library used unique molecular identifiers. TCRdb called the PCR reads again in MiXCR, with one record for every CDR3 protein. The sample carries about 640,000 distinct CDR3 sequences, approximately 13% recorded once. The sequences come from PBMCs, mostly from graft donor cells, collected 360 days after TCRalphabeta/CD19-depleted stem cell transplant. These receptors all stem from a male patient under 18 who had a stem cell transplant for acute myeloid leukemia, so the T cells may come from the graft donor.

This clonotype was seen ten or more times. This chain links TRBV29-1 with TRBJ2-7; D may be TRBD2 (9 bases). Germline assignment: CDR1 SQVTM and CDR2 ANQGSEA. Trimming removed 5 bases at V and 0 bases at J, with 23 bases between. The CDR3 sequence is 17 residues long. The CDR3 region has the DNA TGCAGCGTTCAGCGGGGGGCGAGACAGGGGAGCTCCTACGAGCAGTACTTC. Its translation is CSVQRGARQGSSYEQYF.

J is TRBJ1-6 and V is TRBV20-1, with TRBD1 matching over 8 bases. CDR1 and CDR2 from the germline V gene are DFQATT and SNEGSKA (reference sequence). This CDR3 has 14 amino acids. V shed 6 bases, J shed 3 bases, and the junction held 4 bases outside the gene matches. The CDR3 coding sequence is TGCAGTGCGGTACAGGGGGGCTATAATTCACCCCTCCACTTT. Protein product: CSAVQGGYNSPLHF.

This clonotype was seen repeatedly, ten times or more. The rearrangement joins TRBV28 to TRBJ2-1; no firm D call. This CDR3 contains 14 residues. Germline V gene lookup returns CDR1 MDHEN and CDR2 SYDVKM. The V gene lost 5 bases and the J gene lost 9 bases, with 17 bases spanning the gap. The CDR3 DNA reads as TGTGCCAGCAGTCGCCCGGGTCTTCCGAGTGAGCAGTTCTTC. It codes for CASSRPGLPSEQFF.

The V and J genes are TRBV12-3 or TRBV12-4 and TRBJ1-1; D call uncertain. The CDR3 is made up of 13 amino acids. V lost 7 bases, J lost 0 bases, and 9 bases lay in between. This chain's CDR3 is CASMAEVNTEAFF. For the CDR3, the DNA is TGTGCCAGCATGGCCGAGGTGAACACTGAAGCTTTCTTT.

This clonotype was detected a few times. This chain connects TRBV7-8 to TRBJ2-1; tentative D call: TRBD1 (5 bases). With 5 bases removed from V and 0 bases from J, the gap between germline ends came to 11 bases. There are 15 residues in the CDR3. Germline CDR1 reads SGHVS; CDR2 reads FQNEAQ. CDR3 DNA: TGTGCCAGCAGCCCCCAAAGGGGCTCCTACAATGAGCAGTTCTTC. Translated: CASSPQRGSYNEQFF.

This clonotype was detected a few times. This rearrangement joins TRBV11-1 to TRBJ1-4; TRBD1 is a possible D gene (5 bases). The CDR3 consists of 18 residues. The germline CDR1 and CDR2 sequences are SGHAT and FQDESV (reference sequence). Deletions cut 0 bases from V and 8 bases from J, with 22 bases between. For the CDR3, the DNA is TGTGCCAGCAGCTTAGCTTTACGGGGACCGGGAGCGGGAGAAAAACTGTTTTTT. As protein: CASSLALRGPGAGEKLFF.

This clonotype was picked up a small number of times. The gene calls are TRBV3-1 and TRBJ2-5; D is perhaps TRBD2 (6 bases). CDR3 length: 14 amino acids. V lost 0 bases to trimming and J lost 3 bases, with 8 bases between them. Germline V lookup: CDR1 LGHDT, CDR2 YNNKEL (reference sequence). CDR3 in amino acids: CASSQEGGEETQYF. The CDR3, as DNA: TGTGCCAGCAGCCAAGAAGGAGGGGAAGAGACCCAGTACTTC.